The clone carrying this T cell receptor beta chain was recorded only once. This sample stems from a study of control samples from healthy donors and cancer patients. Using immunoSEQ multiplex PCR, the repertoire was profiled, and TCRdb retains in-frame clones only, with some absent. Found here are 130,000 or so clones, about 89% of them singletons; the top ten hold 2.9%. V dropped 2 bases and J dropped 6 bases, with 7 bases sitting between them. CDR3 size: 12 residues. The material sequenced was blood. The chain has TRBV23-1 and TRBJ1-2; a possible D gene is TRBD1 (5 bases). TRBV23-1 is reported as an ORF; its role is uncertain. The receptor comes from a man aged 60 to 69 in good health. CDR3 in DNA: TGCGCCAGCAGTCAAGCAGGGAATGGCTACACCTTC. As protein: CASSQAGNGYTF.